The 20 T cell receptor beta chains below all came from one sample that was sequenced in a study of CD8+CD57+ T cells in acquired aplastic anemia (dated by TCRdb to the late 2010s). Instrument used: Illumina HiSeq 2000. Profiling of TCR beta VDJ combinations and CDR3 sequences used genomic DNA as the template. Through fastp at Q25 and MiXCR, TCRdb rebuilt clones from the public reads, retaining in-frame beta chains. Each entry merges the rows of one CDR3 protein and shows their most common DNA and genes. This sample holds approximately 190,000 distinct CDR3 sequences; around 65% were observed only once. About 43% of the sample is held by the ten biggest clonotypes. Sequenced sample: sorted CD4+, CD8+, or CD8+CD57+ T cells (not recorded which) from PBMCs. The receptors here all came from a human donor with severe aplastic anemia or a healthy control (not recorded which).

As concerns this clonotype: One end of the junction fails to match germline, which may point to a read error. The genes are TRBV19 and TRBJ2-2; D possibly corresponds to TRBD1 (6 bases). CDR3 length equals 15 residues. Germline CDR1 LNHDA, CDR2 SQIVND (reference sequence). The CDR3, as DNA: TGTGCCAGTAGGAGGACAGCCGCGAACACCGGGGAGCTGTTATTT. This translates into CASRRTAANTGELLF. The variable domain in full, with the rest retrieved from reference TRBV19 and TRBJ2-2, is DGGITQSPKYLFRKEGQNVTLSCEQNLNHDAMYWYRQDPGQGLRLIYYSQIVNDFQKGDIAEGYSVSREKKESFPLTVTSAQKNPTAFYLCASRRTAANTGELLFGEGSRLTVL.

As to this clonotype: An end of the junction does not agree with germline; a read error may underlie this. The chain couples TRBV5-1 to TRBJ2-3; D is undetermined. The CDR3 is 12 amino acids. Germline V gene lookup returns CDR1 SGHRS and CDR2 YFSETQ. CDR3 protein: CASSLRIDTQYF. The CDR3 region has the DNA TGTGCCAGCAGCTTGAGGATAGATACGCAGTATTTT.

Many counts were recorded for this clonotype. The chain employs TRBV7-8 and TRBJ2-7; D might be TRBD1 (5 bases). Germline V gives CDR1 SGHVS, CDR2 FQNEAQ. The CDR3 is 14 residues long. The germline V and J ends were trimmed by 3 bases and 11 bases, with 20 bases remaining between them. The CDR3: CASSFPDSRQRKYF. CDR3 DNA sequence: TGTGCCAGCAGCTTTCCCGACAGCCGTCAAAGAAAGTACTTC.

This clonotype was seen a single time. V and J are TRBV7-8 and TRBJ2-3; D may match TRBD1 or TRBD2 (5 bases each). The V and J ends lost 6 bases and 1 base respectively, with 14 bases between them. The CDR3 runs to 15 residues. CDR1 and CDR2 (germline): SGHVS, FQNEAQ. The CDR3 nucleotides are TGTGCCAGCAGTGAGGGTCAGGGCCGCACAGATACGCAGTATTTT. This encodes CASSEGQGRTDTQYF. The whole variable domain, remainder taken from reference TRBV7-8 and TRBJ2-3, is GAGVSQSPRYKVAKRGQDVALRCDPISGHVSLFWYQQALGQGPEFLTYFQNEAQLDKSGLPSDRFFAERPEGSVSTLKIQRTQQEDSAVYLCASSEGQGRTDTQYFGPGTRLTVL.

V gene TRBV7-2 combines with J gene TRBJ2-5, with D uncertain. CDR1 and CDR2 from the germline V gene are SGHTA and FQGNSA. V was shortened by 2 bases and J by 2 bases, with 6 bases between the two germline ends. The CDR3 is 13 residues long. The CDR3 loop reads CASSLMPQETQYF. CDR3 sequence (DNA): TGTGCCAGCAGCTTAATGCCTCAAGAGACCCAGTACTTC.

The V gene is TRBV12-3 or TRBV12-4, the J gene TRBJ2-7; TRBD2 aligns across 7 bases. V trimming: 3 bases; J trimming: 7 bases; junction bases outside the gene matches: 3. The CDR3 length is 12 residues. The CDR3 here is CASSFGGGEQYF. Here the CDR3 DNA reads TGTGCCAGCAGTTTTGGGGGAGGGGAGCAGTACTTC.

This clonotype was observed a handful of times. The rearrangement joins TRBV10-2 to TRBJ2-1; D is unclear. Looked up from germline, CDR1 is WSHSY and CDR2 is SAAADI. The length of the CDR3 is 11 residues. V was cut by 8 bases and J by 6 bases, with 8 bases left in between. The CDR3 DNA follows: TGCGCCAGCGGATACTCCAATGAGCAGTTCTTC. Translation gives CASGYSNEQFF.

Many counts were recorded for this clonotype. The chain couples TRBV19 to TRBJ2-1; 8 bases align to TRBD2. This CDR3 spans 14 amino acids. Germline trimming cut 10 bases from V and 4 bases from J; bases unmatched to any gene: 9. Looked up from germline, CDR1 is LNHDA and CDR2 is SQIVND (reference sequence). The CDR3 DNA sequence: TGTGCCACCTCCGGCGGGGGGAAATACAATGAGCAGTTCTTC. It codes for CATSGGGKYNEQFF.

The chain carries TRBV7-9 and TRBJ1-5; 7 positions agree with TRBD1. With 4 bases clipped from V and 5 bases from J, the junction kept 5 bases outside the gene matches. Germline V gives CDR1 SEHNR, CDR2 FQNEAQ (reference sequence). This CDR3 contains 14 residues. CDR3 bases: TGTGCCAGCAGCTCAAGACAGGGCGATCAGCCCCAGCATTTT. This translates into CASSSRQGDQPQHF.

The chain combines TRBV5-6 with TRBJ1-2; 8 bases align to TRBD1. After removal of 2 bases from V and 3 bases from J, the junction contained 18 bases not matched to a gene. Germline CDR1 reads SGHDT; CDR2 reads YYEEEE. The CDR3 spans 19 residues. The CDR3 nucleotides read TGTGCCAGCAGCTTCGCCGGGACGGGGTGGACAGGGAAGGACTATGGCTACACCTTC. Its translation is CASSFAGTGWTGKDYGYTF.

V usage is TRBV6-5 and J usage is TRBJ1-1, with D possibly being TRBD1 (5 bases). The CDR3 has 14 amino acids. Germline values: CDR1 MNHEY, CDR2 SVGAGI. V was shortened by 9 bases and J by 3 bases, with 17 bases between the two germline ends. CDR3 DNA sequence: TGTGCCAGTCAATCCTCTGGGGGTCACACTGAAGCTTTCTTT. It yields the protein CASQSSGGHTEAFF.

This clonotype came up a few times. The chain employs TRBV20-1 and TRBJ1-1, with 8 nucleotides matching TRBD1. The J segment lost 3 bases and the V segment lost 6 bases, leaving 3 bases of the junction unmatched. CDR1 DFQATT and CDR2 SNEGSKA come from the germline V gene (reference sequence). This CDR3 is built from 12 residues. For the CDR3, the DNA is TGCAGTGCACAACAGGGGGACACTGAAGCTTTCTTT. Translation: CSAQQGDTEAFF.

The rearrangement links TRBV7-2 to TRBJ1-6; D is ambiguous. The CDR3 loop spans 15 amino acids. V lost 1 base, J lost 7 bases, and 11 bases lay in between. The germline V gene has CDR1 SGHTA and CDR2 FQGNSA. The CDR3 spells CASSLDAQTNSPLHF. In DNA, the CDR3 is TGTGCCAGCAGCTTAGACGCACAGACAAATTCACCCCTCCACTTT.

This chain links TRBV15 with TRBJ1-1; no firm D call. The V gene lost 5 bases and the J gene lost 2 bases, with 9 bases spanning the gap. CDR1 LNHNV and CDR2 YYDKDF come from the germline V gene (reference sequence). CDR3 length: 13 amino acids. The CDR3 here is CATSVGFNTEAFF. The CDR3 DNA sequence: TGTGCCACCAGCGTCGGTTTTAACACTGAAGCTTTCTTT.

This clonotype was seen at least ten times. The chain recombines TRBV4-1 with TRBJ2-7; D is unclear. V was trimmed by 0 bases and J by 2 bases, leaving 8 bases between them. CDR1 MGHRA and CDR2 YSYEKL come from the germline V gene. The CDR3 is 14 amino acids. CDR3: CASSQEVVAYEQYF. The CDR3 region has the DNA TGCGCCAGCAGCCAAGAGGTAGTCGCCTACGAGCAGTACTTC.

This sequence joins TRBV20-1 and TRBJ2-1; D is possibly TRBD1 or TRBD2 (5 bases each). Trimming shortened V by 6 bases and J by 14 bases, and 14 bases separated the two germline ends. Per germline, CDR1 DFQATT and CDR2 SNEGSKA (reference sequence). The CDR3 totals 10 residues. In DNA, the CDR3 is TGCAGTGCGAGCAGGGACGGGGAGTTCTTC. Protein sequence: CSASRDGEFF.

The chain recombines TRBV7-8 with TRBJ2-1; D remains ambiguous. Trimming took 8 bases from V and 2 from J, leaving 13 bases between them. The CDR3 is made up of 14 amino acids. CDR1 is SGHVS, CDR2 FQNEAQ, per germline. This chain's CDR3 is CASSGNGPYNEQFF. For the CDR3, the DNA is TGTGCCAGCTCCGGAAATGGCCCCTACAATGAGCAGTTCTTC.

J is TRBJ1-3 and V is TRBV15, with D possibly being TRBD1 (6 bases). CDR1 and CDR2 from the germline V gene are LNHNV and YYDKDF (reference sequence). V dropped 4 bases and J dropped 2 bases, with 15 bases sitting between them. This CDR3 contains 16 residues. The CDR3: CATSTHRDKPGNTIYF. CDR3 sequence (DNA): TGTGCCACCAGCACACACCGGGACAAACCTGGAAACACCATATATTTT.

The chain is built from TRBV7-2 and TRBJ2-7, with D tentatively TRBD1 (5 bases). This CDR3 is 14 amino acids long. Between the trimmed V and J ends, which lost 3 bases and 5 bases, there was a span of 14 bases. Germline V CDR1 and CDR2: SGHTA, FQGNSA. This chain's CDR3 is CASSLQGAVDEQYF. The DNA for the CDR3 is TGTGCCAGCAGCTTGCAGGGTGCAGTCGACGAGCAGTACTTC.

This clonotype was observed many times. This sequence joins TRBV19 and TRBJ1-1; 10 nucleotides agree with TRBD1. This CDR3 contains 15 residues. CDR1 is LNHDA and CDR2 is SQIVND in the germline V gene (reference sequence). V lost 1 base and J lost 1; bases outside the gene matches: 0. CDR3 in DNA: TGTGCCAGTAGTATAGGGGACAGGGGGAACACTGAAGCTTTCTTT. Protein product: CASSIGDRGNTEAFF.